This T cell receptor (beta chain) came from a study of T-cell memory formation after mild COVID-19. Study-wide background: Each donor largely had its own TCR clusters.

Study-wide results and caveats: Mainly in CM and EM were contracting CD4+ clones; CD8+ were in EMRA. Contracting clones from day 15 to 85 showed balanced CD4/CD8; later expanders favored CD4+.

This clonotype was observed a handful of times. What it recognizes is unknown. Constant-segment primers and 5'RACE yielded cDNA libraries for TCR alpha and TCR beta, each carrying sample barcodes and UMIs. TCRdb fed the 5' RACE reads into MiXCR, producing one record per CDR3 protein. The data show nearly 250,000 distinct CDR3 sequences, roughly 15% seen once. The sample comprised PBMCs or a T cell subset sorted from them (not recorded which). The receptor comes from an adult woman who had mild COVID-19 (a few samples of this study predate the infection). Cell type and time point are not known.

The CDR3 coding sequence is TGCAGCGTTGAAGCTGGGCCCGAGCAGTACTTC. This codes for CSVEAGPEQYF. The chain joins TRBV29-1 to TRBJ2-7; D is undetermined. Germline V gene data show CDR1 as SQVTM and CDR2 as ANQGSEA. The V gene lost 1 base and the J gene lost 6 bases, with 7 bases spanning the gap. This CDR3 region has 11 residues.